This TCR beta chain was sequenced for a study of immune characterization of retroperitoneal liposarcoma. The V end lost 2 bases, the J end lost 8 bases, and 15 bases lay between the germline ends. The CDR3 has 14 amino acids. TCRdb independently ran MiXCR on the PCR reads; one entry per CDR3 protein. The sample consists of roughly 9,300 distinct CDR3 sequences, approximately 24% of them appearing once. The J gene is TRBJ1-2, the V gene TRBV12-3 or TRBV12-4, with D unclear. Sequencing was performed on blood. The clonotype was recovered from a male donor with retroperitoneal liposarcoma. The CDR3 DNA sequence: TGTGCCAGCAGTTTACTTCCCGGGGAGGAAGGCTACACCTTC. This gives the protein CASSLLPGEEGYTF.